The next 26 T cell receptor beta chains were all read from a single sample in a study of T-cell reconstitution after alpha-beta-depleted transplantation in children. Unique molecular identifiers were used in preparing the TCRbeta library. TCRdb fed the PCR reads into MiXCR, producing one record per CDR3 protein. The sample contains approximately 130,000 distinct CDR3 sequences, approximately 8.7% of which appear only once. The sample here was PBMCs, mostly from graft donor cells, taken 180 days after TCRalphabeta/CD19-depleted stem cell transplant. These receptors were taken from a girl less than two years old who had a stem cell transplant for combined immunodeficiency, so the T cells may come from the graft donor.

This clonotype was counted only a few times. The chain recombines TRBV7-2 with TRBJ2-7; 9 nucleotides match TRBD2. Unmatched junction bases numbered 8, after V lost 5 bases and J lost 6 bases. The germline V gene encodes CDR1 SGHTA and CDR2 FQGNSA. The CDR3 sequence is 14 residues long. As DNA, the CDR3 is TGTGCCAGCAGCCAACTAGCGGGTCTGGGCGAGCAGTACTTC. Its translation is CASSQLAGLGEQYF.

J is TRBJ1-1 and V is TRBV25-1; 9 bases are a match to TRBD1. Germline assignment: CDR1 MGHDK and CDR2 SYGVNS. Germline trimming cut 6 bases from V and 9 bases from J; bases unmatched to any gene: 8. The CDR3 totals 13 residues. The CDR3 sequence is CASRSDRGRKAFF. Written as DNA, the CDR3 is TGTGCCAGCAGGTCGGACAGGGGACGTAAAGCTTTCTTT.

The CDR3 DNA reads TGCAGTGCTAGAGTTTTTCAGCTTCATGAAAAACTGTTTTTT. Protein sequence: CSARVFQLHEKLFF. The genes are TRBV20-1 and TRBJ1-4; D remains ambiguous. CDR1 DFQATT and CDR2 SNEGSKA come from the germline V gene (reference sequence). V dropped 1 base and J dropped 6 bases, with 12 bases sitting between them. The CDR3 runs to 14 residues.

V and J are TRBV3-1 and TRBJ2-5, with 9 bases fitting TRBD2. Unmatched junction bases numbered 9, after V lost 4 bases and J lost 0 bases. CDR1 and CDR2 from the germline V gene are LGHDT and YNNKEL (reference sequence). The CDR3 is 17 residues long. CDR3 residues: CASSPYLSGRNQETQYF. The CDR3 DNA reads as TGTGCCAGCAGCCCCTACCTTAGCGGGAGAAACCAAGAGACCCAGTACTTC.

The genes are TRBV21-1 and TRBJ2-7; the D call of TRBD2 is as the table states it, not checked on the DNA. TRBV21-1 is listed as a pseudogene. This CDR3 is built from 13 residues. CDR3 protein: CPPDSAVYYEQYF. As DNA, the CDR3 is TGTCCTCCCGATAGCGCAGTATACTACGAGCAGTACTTC.

The sample holds a few counts of this clonotype. The V call is TRBV7-3, the J call TRBJ1-5, with D possibly matching TRBD1 (5 bases). This CDR3 region has 15 residues. The V and J ends lost 1 base and 2 bases respectively, with 9 bases between them. The germline gives CDR1 SGHTA, CDR2 FQGTGA. In DNA, the CDR3 is TGTGCCAGCAGCTTAAGCGGGGGGGGCAATCAGCCCCAGCATTTT. It specifies CASSLSGGGNQPQHF.

This clonotype was seen more than once but under ten times. The rearrangement joins TRBV7-6 to TRBJ2-5; maybe TRBD1 (6 bases). The CDR3 covers 14 residues. V was clipped by 4 bases and J by 5 bases, with 14 bases between them. Per the germline V gene, CDR1 is SGHVS and CDR2 is FNYEAQ. The CDR3 here is CASSSTYRVETQYF. The CDR3 DNA sequence: TGTGCCAGCAGCTCCACCTACAGGGTTGAGACCCAGTACTTC. Filled out from reference TRBV7-6 and TRBJ2-5, the complete variable domain reads GAGVSQSPRYKVTKRGQDVALRCDPISGHVSLYWYRQALGQGPEFLTYFNYEAQQDKSGLPNDRFSAERPEGSISTLTIQRTEQRDSAMYRCASSSTYRVETQYFGPGTRLLVL.

The rearrangement joins TRBV24-1 to TRBJ2-5, with TRBD1 identical over 9 bases. The CDR3 length is 16 residues. The V gene's germline CDR1 is KGHDR and CDR2 SFDVKD. With V trimmed by 1 base and J by 4 bases, 6 bases remained unmatched. The CDR3 DNA reads TGTGCCACCAGTGATTTAGCAGGACAGGGGCGAGAGACCCAGTACTTC. It codes for CATSDLAGQGRETQYF.

This chain connects TRBV7-2 to TRBJ1-6; no firm D call. This CDR3 spans 14 amino acids. Between the trimmed V and J ends, which lost 3 bases and 8 bases, there was a span of 11 bases. Germline-derived CDR1 and CDR2 are SGHTA and FQGNSA. The CDR3 region is CASSLVGMDSPLHF. CDR3 nucleotide sequence: TGTGCCAGCAGCTTGGTAGGGATGGATTCACCCCTCCACTTT.

The chain uses TRBV29-1 and TRBJ2-4; no clear D. CDR1 is SQVTM and CDR2 is ANQGSEA in the germline V gene. Trimming took off 7 bases at V and 3 bases at J, with 13 bases between the two ends. The CDR3 has 13 amino acids. In nucleotides, the CDR3 is TGCAGCGCCAGCCCCGACGGCAAAAACATTCAGTACTTC. Translation gives CSASPDGKNIQYF.

This clonotype was found many times. This chain links TRBV12-3 or TRBV12-4 with TRBJ2-3; the D is unclear. V gave up 6 bases and J gave up 2 bases, with 12 bases separating them. CDR3 length: 14 amino acids. CDR3 loop: CASSPTSSTDTQYF. The CDR3 nucleotides are TGTGCCAGCAGCCCGACAAGTTCCACAGATACGCAGTATTTT.

As concerns this clonotype: Since no conserved phenylalanine or tryptophan closes the CDR3, a read error is the likely cause. The chain uses TRBV27 and TRBJ2-1, with TRBD2 identical over 11 bases. The CDR3 loop spans 14 amino acids. V was clipped by 4 bases and J by 10 bases; unmatched bases: 6. Germline V lookup: CDR1 MNHEY, CDR2 SMNVEV (reference sequence). The DNA for the CDR3 is TGTGCCAGCAGTTATAGTAGCGGGAGGGCCGAGCAGTTCATC. Encoded protein: CASSYSSGRAEQFI.

The chain employs TRBV10-2 and TRBJ1-5; no clear D gene. V gave up 4 bases and J gave up 0 bases, with 10 bases separating them. The CDR3 has 15 residues. CDR1 WSHSY and CDR2 SAAADI come from the germline V gene. CDR3 sequence (DNA): TGCGCCAGCAGTGTTTCCGCCGGTAGCAATCAGCCCCAGCATTTT. Its protein product is CASSVSAGSNQPQHF.

There are a few counts of this clonotype. This chain uses TRBV5-5 with TRBJ1-1; D might be TRBD1 (5 bases). The germline V gene has CDR1 SGHKS and CDR2 YYEKEE (reference sequence). CDR3 size: 17 residues. Trimming left V 2 bases short and J 1 base short, with 18 bases between. CDR3 nucleotides: TGTGCCAGCAGCTTCCTTACGTTGGGGGTCGGGAACACTGAAGCTTTCTTT. It yields the protein CASSFLTLGVGNTEAFF.

The rearrangement links TRBV20-1 to TRBJ1-1; 7 bases are a match to TRBD1. V trimming: 5 bases; J trimming: 5 bases; junction bases outside the gene matches: 2. CDR1 DFQATT and CDR2 SNEGSKA come from the germline V gene (reference sequence). The CDR3 is 11 amino acids. CDR3 DNA: TGCAGTGCTGCGACAGGGACTGAAGCTTTCTTT. It is translated as CSAATGTEAFF.

This clonotype was detected a few times. J is TRBJ1-1 and V is TRBV18, with D hard to call. The germline V and J ends were trimmed by 3 bases and 5 bases, with 7 bases remaining between them. In germline, CDR1 is KGHSH, CDR2 LQKENI. The CDR3 is 12 residues long. The CDR3 region has the DNA TGTGCCAGCTCACCTTCGCGTACTGAAGCTTTCTTT. As protein: CASSPSRTEAFF. Variable domain in full (rest from reference TRBV18 and TRBJ1-1): NAGVMQNPRHLVRRRGQEARLRCSPMKGHSHVYWYRQLPEEGLKFMVYLQKENIIDESGMPKERFSAEFPKEGPSILRIQQVVRGDSAAYFCASSPSRTEAFFGQGTRLTVV.

The J gene is TRBJ2-6, the V gene TRBV7-3; weak D call: TRBD2 (7 bases). The V end lost 3 bases, the J end lost 0 bases, and 12 bases lay between the germline ends. Germline V gene sequence: CDR1 SGHTA, CDR2 FQGTGA. The CDR3 extends over 17 amino acids. As DNA, the CDR3 is TGTGCCAGCAGCTTGGGGGGGCCTATCTCTGGGGCCAACGTCCTGACTTTC. This gives the protein CASSLGGPISGANVLTF.

This clonotype showed up just a few times. The chain is built from TRBV20-1 and TRBJ1-5; a possible D gene is TRBD1 (5 bases). V lost 1 base, J lost 4 bases, and 11 bases lay in between. Per germline, CDR1 DFQATT and CDR2 SNEGSKA (reference sequence). The CDR3 covers 14 residues. The CDR3 sequence is CSARVLGRNQPQHF. DNA of the CDR3: TGCAGTGCTAGAGTGTTGGGACGGAATCAGCCCCAGCATTTT.

This clonotype has just a few counts. V usage is TRBV7-7 and J usage is TRBJ2-5; weak D call: TRBD2 (6 bases). The CDR3 extends over 13 amino acids. Trimming pared 1 base from V and 9 bases from J, leaving 12 bases between. From germline, CDR1 is SSHAT and CDR2 FNYEAQ (reference sequence). Here the CDR3 DNA reads TGTGCCAGCAGCTTAGGGCCGTCGGGAGCCCAGTACTTC. Its protein product is CASSLGPSGAQYF.

This clonotype was detected only a few times. This CDR3 is CATSVPLVSDGLAEYNEQFF. The CDR3 DNA reads as TGTGCCACCAGTGTCCCCCTTGTTTCGGATGGACTAGCCGAGTACAATGAGCAGTTCTTC. The chain is built from TRBV24-1 and TRBJ2-1, with 8 bases lining up with TRBD2. Germline-derived CDR1 and CDR2 are KGHDR and SFDVKD. V trimming: 5 bases; J trimming: 4 bases; junction bases outside the gene matches: 21. This CDR3 region has 20 residues.

A few counts support this clonotype. This rearrangement joins TRBV7-3 to TRBJ2-1; D is perhaps TRBD1 (6 bases). Between the trimmed V and J ends, which lost 5 bases and 8 bases, there was a span of 16 bases. The CDR3 length is 14 residues. CDR1 and CDR2 (germline): SGHTA, FQGTGA. The CDR3 coding sequence is TGTGCCAGCAGCCCCAGAACAGGGAGCGATGAGCAGTTCTTC. Translating gives CASSPRTGSDEQFF.

The table lists this clonotype with a few counts. V gene TRBV29-1 combines with J gene TRBJ2-2, with D perhaps matching TRBD1 or TRBD2 (5 bases each). Trimming took off 8 bases at V and 8 bases at J, with 15 bases between the two ends. The CDR3 length is 12 residues. Germline values: CDR1 SQVTM, CDR2 ANQGSEA. CDR3 amino acids: CSTQTREGELFF. CDR3 DNA: TGCAGCACCCAGACCAGGGAGGGGGAGCTGTTTTTT.

There are a few counts of this clonotype. This chain links TRBV20-1 with TRBJ2-5; perhaps TRBD1 as D (5 bases). Trimming stripped 8 bases from V and 3 bases from J, with 19 bases between. This CDR3 is built from 14 residues. The germline V gene has CDR1 DFQATT and CDR2 SNEGSKA (reference sequence). CDR3 protein: CSPDMGPFKETQYF. In DNA, the CDR3 is TGCAGTCCCGATATGGGGCCATTCAAAGAGACCCAGTACTTC.

The rearrangement joins TRBV11-2 to TRBJ1-1; the D is unclear. Germline CDR1 is SGHAT and CDR2 is FQNNGV. Trimming took off 5 bases at V and 8 bases at J, with 18 bases between the two ends. There are 14 residues in the CDR3. CDR3 loop: CASSGLFTAREAFF. The DNA of the CDR3 is TGTGCCAGCAGCGGCTTGTTTACCGCACGGGAAGCTTTCTTT. Together with reference TRBV11-2 and TRBJ1-1, the CDR3 gives the full variable domain: EAGVAQSPRYKIIEKRQSVAFWCNPISGHATLYWYQQILGQGPKLLIQFQNNGVVDDSQLPKDRFSAERLKGVDSTLKIQPAKLEDSAVYLCASSGLFTAREAFFGQGTRLTVV.

The chain joins TRBV7-2 to TRBJ1-2; D remains unclear. Germline V gene sequence: CDR1 SGHTA, CDR2 FQGNSA. Trimming removed 3 bases from V and 4 bases from J, with 18 bases in between. The CDR3 is 16 residues long. In nucleotides, the CDR3 is TGTGCCAGCAGCTTTGTCGACGGAAGCCCATTCTATGGCTACACCTTC. Translated: CASSFVDGSPFYGYTF. The whole variable domain, filled in from reference TRBV7-2 and TRBJ1-2, reads GAGVSQSPSNKVTEKGKDVELRCDPISGHTALYWYRQSLGQGLEFLIYFQGNSAPDKSGLPSDRFSAERTGGSVSTLTIQRTQQEDSAVYLCASSFVDGSPFYGYTFGSGTRLTVV.

This sequence joins TRBV11-2 and TRBJ2-5; TRBD1 agrees at 7 bases. CDR3 size: 13 residues. J lost 4 bases, V lost 6 bases, and 5 bases had no gene match. CDR1 is SGHAT, CDR2 FQNNGV, per germline. The CDR3 nucleotides are TGTGCCAGCAGTTACCCAGGGGGAGAGACCCAGTACTTC. Amino acids: CASSYPGGETQYF.